The T cell receptor beta chain described here comes from a study of cytomegalovirus exposure and HLA in healthy donors. Regarding the study as a whole: A few chains tied to CMV proved CMV antigen-specific in vitro. The majority of TCR sequences were rare, yet some public TCRs appeared in many donors. In a later analysis, first-cohort TCR clusters were found to tend to co-occur in the approximately 120 validation repertoires.

The CDR3 spans 14 residues. Germline V CDR1 and CDR2: MNHEY, SVGAGI. V lost 5 bases and J lost 10; bases outside the gene matches: 7. A note on this clone: Its antigen is undetermined.

Some clones are missing from TCRdb's copy, which holds only in-frame ones; the method was immunoSEQ multiplex PCR. The sample consists of a few hundred thousand clones, nearly 90% of them appearing once. The TCR was taken from a young man in good health and CMV-seronegative. V and J are TRBV6-5 and TRBJ1-6; 8 nucleotides line up with TRBD1. Sequenced input: PBMCs. CDR3 bases: TGTGCCAGCAGTCCCAGGGGGCGAGACTCACCCCTCCACTTT. Translating it yields CASSPRGRDSPLHF.